The entry below gives a single T cell receptor (beta chain) sequence along with its context. Antigen: not known. The sample is drawn from a study of cytomegalovirus exposure and HLA in healthy donors. Study-level background: Out of about 170 million T cells, an earlier analysis found fewer than 140 million unique TCR beta sequences in total. Unique TCRs numbering some 77 million, obtained from HLA-typed donors, made up an early data release. Study-level findings and limits: With later analysis, a missense DCLRE1C variant became linked to TCR beta V- and J-gene trimming.

Germline CDR1 and CDR2: SGHTA and FQGNSA. Trimming removed 6 bases from V and 0 bases from J, with 15 bases in between. This CDR3 spans 16 amino acids. PCR was performed using 60 Vbeta and 13 Jbeta primers. The table came from immunoSEQ multiplex PCR; TCRdb's copy has only in-frame clones and leaves some out. The sample lists roughly 120,000 clones, roughly 74% occurring once. This receptor was taken from a man aged 35 to 55 in good health and CMV-seronegative. The sequencing input was PBMCs. V is TRBV7-2 and J is TRBJ2-4, with D possibly matching TRBD1 (6 bases). This CDR3 reads CASRPTTGLAKNIQYF. Written as DNA, the CDR3 is TGTGCCAGCAGACCCACGACAGGACTAGCCAAAAACATTCAGTACTTC.